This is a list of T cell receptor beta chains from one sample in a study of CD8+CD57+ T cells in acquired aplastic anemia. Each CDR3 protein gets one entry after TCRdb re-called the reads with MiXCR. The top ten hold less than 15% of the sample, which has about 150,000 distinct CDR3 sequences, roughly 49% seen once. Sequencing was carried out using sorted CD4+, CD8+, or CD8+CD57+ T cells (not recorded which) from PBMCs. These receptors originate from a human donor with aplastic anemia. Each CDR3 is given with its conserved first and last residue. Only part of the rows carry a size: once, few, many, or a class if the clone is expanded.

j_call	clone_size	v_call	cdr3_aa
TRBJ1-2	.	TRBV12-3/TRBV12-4	CASSKTGTQNYGYTF
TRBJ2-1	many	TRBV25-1	CASSTSTGGYEQFF
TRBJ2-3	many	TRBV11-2	CASSSRTSGGTDTQYF
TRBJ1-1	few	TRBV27	CASSASGQGSTEAFF
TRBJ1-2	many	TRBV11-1	CASSLLPPRLKGYGYTF
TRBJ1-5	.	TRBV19	CASSTTTGCGNQPQHF
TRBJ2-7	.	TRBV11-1	CASSARLTSASSYEQYF
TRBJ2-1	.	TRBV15	CATALGLGGINEQFF
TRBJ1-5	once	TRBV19	CASRQVSNQPQHF
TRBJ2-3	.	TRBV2	CASSALARTDTQYF
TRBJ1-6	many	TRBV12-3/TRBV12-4	CASSFGLGTGYPLHF
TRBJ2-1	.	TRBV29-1	CSAGSDGREQFF
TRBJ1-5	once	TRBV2	CASSDRDNQPQHF
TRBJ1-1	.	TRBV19	CASSISENTEAFF
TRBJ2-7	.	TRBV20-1	CSARAGTSNEQYF
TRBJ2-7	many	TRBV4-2	CASSYPGTDYEQYF
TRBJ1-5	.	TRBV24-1	CATSGVGASRPQHF
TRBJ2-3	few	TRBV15	CATSRDIIATDTQYF
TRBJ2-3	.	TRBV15	CATSRDEASSTDTQYF
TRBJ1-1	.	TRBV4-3	CASSLGGVAEALF
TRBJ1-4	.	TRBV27	CASSSTGGYEKLFF
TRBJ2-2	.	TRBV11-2	CASSSQGFAGELFF
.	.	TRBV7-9	CASSKGGAQDYEQYF